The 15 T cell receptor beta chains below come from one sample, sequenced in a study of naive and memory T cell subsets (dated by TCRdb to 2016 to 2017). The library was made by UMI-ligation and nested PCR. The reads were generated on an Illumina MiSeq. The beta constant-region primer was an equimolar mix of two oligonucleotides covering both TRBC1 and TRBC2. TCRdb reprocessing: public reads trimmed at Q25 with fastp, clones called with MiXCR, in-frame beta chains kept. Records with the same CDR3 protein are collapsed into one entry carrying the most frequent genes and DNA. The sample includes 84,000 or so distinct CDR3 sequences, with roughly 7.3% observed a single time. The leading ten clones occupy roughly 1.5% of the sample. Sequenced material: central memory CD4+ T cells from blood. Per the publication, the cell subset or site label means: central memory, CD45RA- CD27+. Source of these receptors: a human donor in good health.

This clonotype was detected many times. CDR3 protein: CAWSEPGLANTEAFF. The CDR3 DNA is TGTGCCTGGAGTGAACCGGGACTAGCGAACACTGAAGCTTTCTTT. The chain recombines TRBV30 with TRBJ1-1; D is possibly TRBD1 (5 bases). CDR1 and CDR2 from the germline V gene are GTSNPN and SVGIG (reference sequence). The CDR3 sequence is 15 residues long. Trimming removed 1 base at V and 1 base at J, with 13 bases between.

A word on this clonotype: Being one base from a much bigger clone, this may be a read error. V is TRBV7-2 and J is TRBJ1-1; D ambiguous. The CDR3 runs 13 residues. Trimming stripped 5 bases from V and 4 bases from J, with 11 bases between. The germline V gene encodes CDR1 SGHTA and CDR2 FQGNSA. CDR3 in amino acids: CASSPLVGTEAFF. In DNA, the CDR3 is TGTGCCAGCAGCCCCTTGGTGGGCACTGAAGCTTTCTTT.

The CDR3 loop reads CAISGSGNEQYF. CDR3 DNA: TGTGCCATCAGTGGGTCAGGCAATGAGCAGTACTTC. The chain carries TRBV10-3 and TRBJ2-7; D is ambiguous. V gave up 4 bases and J gave up 7 bases, with 11 bases separating them. The CDR3 is 12 residues long. The germline V gene encodes CDR1 ENHRY and CDR2 SYGVKD.

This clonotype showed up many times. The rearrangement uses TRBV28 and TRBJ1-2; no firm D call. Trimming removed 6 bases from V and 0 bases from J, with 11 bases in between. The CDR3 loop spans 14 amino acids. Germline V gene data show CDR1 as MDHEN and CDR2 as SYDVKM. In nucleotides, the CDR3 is TGTGCCAGCAGCGCCCATCGATCTAACTATGGCTACACCTTC. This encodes CASSAHRSNYGYTF.

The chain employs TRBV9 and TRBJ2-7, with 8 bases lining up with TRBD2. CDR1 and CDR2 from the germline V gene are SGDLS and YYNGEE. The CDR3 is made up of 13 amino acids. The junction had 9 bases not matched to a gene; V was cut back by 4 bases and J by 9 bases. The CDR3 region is CASSPRGGAVQYF. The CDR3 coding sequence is TGTGCCAGCAGCCCCCGGGGGGGTGCGGTGCAGTACTTC.

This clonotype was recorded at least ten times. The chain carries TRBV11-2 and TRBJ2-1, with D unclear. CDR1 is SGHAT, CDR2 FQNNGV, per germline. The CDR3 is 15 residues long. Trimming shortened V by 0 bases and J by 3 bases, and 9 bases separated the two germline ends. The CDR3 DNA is TGTGCCAGCAGCTTAGAACTACAAAGCTACAATGAGCAGTTCTTC. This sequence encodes CASSLELQSYNEQFF.

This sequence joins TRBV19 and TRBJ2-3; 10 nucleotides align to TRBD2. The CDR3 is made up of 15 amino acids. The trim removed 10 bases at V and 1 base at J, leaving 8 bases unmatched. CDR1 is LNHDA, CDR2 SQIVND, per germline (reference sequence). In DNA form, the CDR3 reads TGTGCCACGATGGGACTAGCGAAGGGCACAGATACGCAGTATTTT. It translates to CATMGLAKGTDTQYF.

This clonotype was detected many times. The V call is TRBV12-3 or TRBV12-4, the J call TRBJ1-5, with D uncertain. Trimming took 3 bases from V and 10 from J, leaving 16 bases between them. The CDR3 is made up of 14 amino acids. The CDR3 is CASSLSGRREPQHF. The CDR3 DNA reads TGTGCCAGCAGTTTGAGTGGGCGCCGGGAACCCCAGCATTTT.

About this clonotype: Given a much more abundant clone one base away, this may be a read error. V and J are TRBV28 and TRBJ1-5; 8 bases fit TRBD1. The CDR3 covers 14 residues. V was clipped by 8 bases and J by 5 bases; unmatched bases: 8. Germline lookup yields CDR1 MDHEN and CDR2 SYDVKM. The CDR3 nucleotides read TGTGCCAGCGGCAGGGGGCTAAGCGATCAGCCCCAGCATTTT. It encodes CASGRGLSDQPQHF.

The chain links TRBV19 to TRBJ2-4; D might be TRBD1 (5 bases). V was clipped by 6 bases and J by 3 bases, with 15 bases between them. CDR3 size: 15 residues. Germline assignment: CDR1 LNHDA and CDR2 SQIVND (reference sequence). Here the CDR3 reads CASRSTGSGKNIQYF. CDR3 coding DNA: TGTGCCAGTAGATCAACAGGATCCGGCAAAAACATTCAGTACTTC.

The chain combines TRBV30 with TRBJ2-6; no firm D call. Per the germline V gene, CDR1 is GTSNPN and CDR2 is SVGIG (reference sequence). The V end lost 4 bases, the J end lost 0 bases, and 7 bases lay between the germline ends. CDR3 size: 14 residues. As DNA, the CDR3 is TGTGCCTGGAAGCAAAGCTCTGGGGCCAACGTCCTGACTTTC. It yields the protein CAWKQSSGANVLTF.

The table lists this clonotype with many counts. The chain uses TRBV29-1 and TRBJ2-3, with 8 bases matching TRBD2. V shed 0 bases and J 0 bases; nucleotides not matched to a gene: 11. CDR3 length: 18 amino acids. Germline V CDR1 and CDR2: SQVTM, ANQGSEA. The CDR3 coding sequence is TGCAGCGTTGAAGAGGGATTGGGGGCTAGCGGGAGCACAGATACGCAGTATTTT. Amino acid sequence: CSVEEGLGASGSTDTQYF.

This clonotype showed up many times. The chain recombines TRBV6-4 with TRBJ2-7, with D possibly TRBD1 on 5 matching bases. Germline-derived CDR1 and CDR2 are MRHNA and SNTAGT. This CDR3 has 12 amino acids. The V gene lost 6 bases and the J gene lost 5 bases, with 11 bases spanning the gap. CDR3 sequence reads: CASRTHRHEQYF. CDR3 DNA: TGTGCCAGCAGAACCCACAGGCACGAGCAGTACTTC.

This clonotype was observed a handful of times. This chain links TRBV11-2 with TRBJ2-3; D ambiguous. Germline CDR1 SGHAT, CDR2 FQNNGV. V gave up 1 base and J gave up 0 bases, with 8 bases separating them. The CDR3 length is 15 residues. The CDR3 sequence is CASSLVAISTDTQYF. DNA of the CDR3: TGTGCCAGCAGCTTAGTTGCCATAAGCACAGATACGCAGTATTTT. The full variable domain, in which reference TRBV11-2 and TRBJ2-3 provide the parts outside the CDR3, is EAGVAQSPRYKIIEKRQSVAFWCNPISGHATLYWYQQILGQGPKLLIQFQNNGVVDDSQLPKDRFSAERLKGVDSTLKIQPAKLEDSAVYLCASSLVAISTDTQYFGPGTRLTVL.

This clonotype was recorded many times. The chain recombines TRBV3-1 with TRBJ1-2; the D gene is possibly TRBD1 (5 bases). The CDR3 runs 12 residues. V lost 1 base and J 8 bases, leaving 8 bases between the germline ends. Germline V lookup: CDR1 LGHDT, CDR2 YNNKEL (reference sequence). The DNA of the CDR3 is TGTGCCAGCAGCCAAGTCCGGGACGGCTACACCTTC. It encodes CASSQVRDGYTF.